This T cell receptor beta chain was identified during a study of blood T cell repertoires in COVID-19. Per germline, CDR1 SQVTM and CDR2 ANQGSEA. CDR3 length: 13 residues. The V gene lost 4 bases and the J gene lost 1 base, with 10 bases spanning the gap. Authors' processing steps: Amplification from reference gene primers served as the basis for estimated nucleated cell counts. TCRdb's table, derived via immunoSEQ multiplex PCR, lists solely in-frame clones and lacks some. V and J calls and clone size are copied from that table; D and trimming were computed from the DNA. Counted here are about 54,000 clones, 81% occurring once; the ten biggest clones make up 5.3%.

The chain has TRBV29-1 and TRBJ1-2; D might be TRBD1 (6 bases). The clonotype was recovered from a woman aged 60 to 75 with acute or convalescent COVID-19. The sample comprised peripheral blood. Written as DNA, the CDR3 is TGCAGCGTTGGGGGAGGGGGTAACTATGGCTACACCTTC. Protein product: CSVGGGGNYGYTF.